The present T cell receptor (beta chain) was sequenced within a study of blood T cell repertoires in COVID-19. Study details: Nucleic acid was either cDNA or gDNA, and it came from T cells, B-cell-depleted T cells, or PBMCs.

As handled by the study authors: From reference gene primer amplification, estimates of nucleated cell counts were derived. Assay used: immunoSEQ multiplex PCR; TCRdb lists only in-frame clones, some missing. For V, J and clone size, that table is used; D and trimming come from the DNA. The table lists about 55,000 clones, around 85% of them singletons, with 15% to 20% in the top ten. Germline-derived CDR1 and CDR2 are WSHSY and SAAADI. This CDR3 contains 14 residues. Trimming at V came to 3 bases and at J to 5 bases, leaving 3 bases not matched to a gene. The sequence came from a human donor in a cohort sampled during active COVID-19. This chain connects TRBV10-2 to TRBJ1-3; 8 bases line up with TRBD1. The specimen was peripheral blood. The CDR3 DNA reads TGCGCCAGCAGTGACAGGGGGCGTAGAAACACCATATATTTT. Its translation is CASSDRGRRNTIYF.